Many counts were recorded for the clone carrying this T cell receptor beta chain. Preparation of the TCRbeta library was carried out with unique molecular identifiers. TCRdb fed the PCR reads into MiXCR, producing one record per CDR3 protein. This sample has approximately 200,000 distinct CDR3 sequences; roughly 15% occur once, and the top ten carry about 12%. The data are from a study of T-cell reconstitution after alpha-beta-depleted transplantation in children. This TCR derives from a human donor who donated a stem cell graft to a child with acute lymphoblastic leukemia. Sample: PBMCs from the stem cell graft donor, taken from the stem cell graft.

CDR3 region: CSARHSGDRTEAFF. The CDR3 DNA reads as TGCAGTGCTAGGCATTCAGGGGATAGGACTGAAGCTTTCTTT. This chain joins TRBV20-1 and TRBJ1-1; tentatively, D is TRBD1 (6 bases). This CDR3 has 14 amino acids. Germline lookup yields CDR1 DFQATT and CDR2 SNEGSKA (reference sequence). Trimming cost V 3 bases and J 5 bases, with 16 bases left between them.